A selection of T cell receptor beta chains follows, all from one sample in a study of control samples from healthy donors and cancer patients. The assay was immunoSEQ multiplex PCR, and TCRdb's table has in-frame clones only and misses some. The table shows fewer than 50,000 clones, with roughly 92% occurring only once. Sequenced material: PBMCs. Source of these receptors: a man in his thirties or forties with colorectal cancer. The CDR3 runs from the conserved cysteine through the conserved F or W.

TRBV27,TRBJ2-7,CASSLSIMGWYEQYF
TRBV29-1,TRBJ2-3,CSSKAGHSTDTQYF
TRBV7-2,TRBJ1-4,CASSSPWAGEKLFF
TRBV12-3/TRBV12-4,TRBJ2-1,CASSLAGVNEQFF
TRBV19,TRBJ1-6,CASSSRDRNSPLHF
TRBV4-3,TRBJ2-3,CASSHLARSTDTQYF
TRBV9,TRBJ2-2,CASSRKSAGELFF
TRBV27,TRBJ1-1,CASSPRLGGEDTEAFF
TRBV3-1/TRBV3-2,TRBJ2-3,CASSQDSGLPVTQYF
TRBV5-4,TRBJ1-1,CASSVGRLMNTEAFF
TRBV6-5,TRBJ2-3,CASSLSHGTNTQYF
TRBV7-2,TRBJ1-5,CASSYYPGGGQPQHF
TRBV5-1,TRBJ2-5,CASSLRLETQYF
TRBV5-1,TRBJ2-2,CASSFGGGRSTGELFF
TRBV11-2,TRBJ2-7,CASSKLGTRQFYEQYF
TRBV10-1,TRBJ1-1,CASSDQGAEKTEAFF
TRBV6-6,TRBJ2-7,CASSYGLSYEQYF
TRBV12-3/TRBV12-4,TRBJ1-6,CASSSFGTSPLHF
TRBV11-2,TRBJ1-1,CASSDMVGTEAFF
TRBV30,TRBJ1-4,CAWGVGHGARRVEEKLFF
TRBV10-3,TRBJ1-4,CAISATNEKLFF
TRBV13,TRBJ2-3,CASSLRVGHSTDTQYF
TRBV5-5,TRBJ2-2,CASSLEILNTGELFF
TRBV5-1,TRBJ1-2,CASSPGSRGQGYTF
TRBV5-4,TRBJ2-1,CASSPGQGTYNEQFF
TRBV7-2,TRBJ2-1,CASSLFPPGTGSYNEQFF
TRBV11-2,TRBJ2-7,CASSLDYRDEQYF